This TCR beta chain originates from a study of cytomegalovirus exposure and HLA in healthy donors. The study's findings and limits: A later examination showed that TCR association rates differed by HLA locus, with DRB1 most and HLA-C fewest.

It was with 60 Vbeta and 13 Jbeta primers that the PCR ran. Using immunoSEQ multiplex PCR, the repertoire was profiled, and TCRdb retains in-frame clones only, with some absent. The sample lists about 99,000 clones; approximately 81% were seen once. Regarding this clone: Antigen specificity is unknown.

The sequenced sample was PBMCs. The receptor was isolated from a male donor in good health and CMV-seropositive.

The CDR3 spells CASSFPGTGVGYTF. The CDR3 nucleotides read TGCGCCAGCAGCTTCCCCGGGACAGGGGTTGGCTACACCTTC. This chain joins TRBV4-1 and TRBJ1-2, with TRBD1 matching 10 bases. The CDR3 runs 14 residues. The ends lost 5 bases at V and 7 bases at J; junction bases unmatched: 7. In germline, CDR1 is MGHRA, CDR2 YSYEKL.